This entry lists 3 T cell receptor beta chains sequenced from one sample in a study of early T cells in non-severe SARS-CoV-2 infection. TCRdb reanalysed the 5' RACE reads using MiXCR and keeps one entry per CDR3 protein. Here the sample spans over 90,000 distinct CDR3 sequences, approximately 14% being singletons. Material: whole blood. The receptors were sampled from an adult who was a healthcare worker with PCR-confirmed SARS-CoV-2 infection or an uninfected control (not recorded which).

This clonotype was counted many times. This rearrangement joins TRBV20-1 to TRBJ1-5; 9 bases align to TRBD1. Trimming removed 5 bases from V and 7 bases from J; junction bases left unmatched: 9. The CDR3 sequence is 14 residues long. The germline V gene has CDR1 DFQATT and CDR2 SNEGSKA (reference sequence). CDR3 loop: CSAGRDRERQPQHF. CDR3 nucleotide sequence: TGCAGTGCTGGCCGGGACAGGGAGCGCCAGCCCCAGCATTTT.

This clonotype turned up a few times. The V and J genes are TRBV28 and TRBJ2-1; D remains ambiguous. V was pared by 4 bases and J by 0 bases, with 13 bases between. Germline CDR1 reads MDHEN; CDR2 reads SYDVKM. This CDR3 spans 16 amino acids. This CDR3 reads CASSSLSKSSYNEQFF. CDR3 nucleotide sequence: TGTGCCAGCAGTTCCCTTTCTAAGAGCTCCTACAATGAGCAGTTCTTC. The entire variable domain, with the rest obtained from reference TRBV28 and TRBJ2-1, is as follows: DVKVTQSSRYLVKRTGEKVFLECVQDMDHENMFWYRQDPGLGLRLIYFSYDVKMKEKGDIPEGYSVSREKKERFSLILESASTNQTSMYLCASSSLSKSSYNEQFFGPGTRLTVL.

About this clonotype: It may be a read error: a sequence one base away is much more abundant. The chain combines TRBV18 with TRBJ2-3, with unresolved D. CDR3 length: 15 amino acids. V lost 1 base to trimming and J lost 0 bases, with 8 bases between them. CDR1 is KGHSH and CDR2 is LQKENI in the germline V gene. This chain's CDR3 is CASSPLSTSTDTQYF. CDR3 in DNA: TGTGCCAGCTCACCACTCTCGACCAGCACAGATACGCAGTATTTT.